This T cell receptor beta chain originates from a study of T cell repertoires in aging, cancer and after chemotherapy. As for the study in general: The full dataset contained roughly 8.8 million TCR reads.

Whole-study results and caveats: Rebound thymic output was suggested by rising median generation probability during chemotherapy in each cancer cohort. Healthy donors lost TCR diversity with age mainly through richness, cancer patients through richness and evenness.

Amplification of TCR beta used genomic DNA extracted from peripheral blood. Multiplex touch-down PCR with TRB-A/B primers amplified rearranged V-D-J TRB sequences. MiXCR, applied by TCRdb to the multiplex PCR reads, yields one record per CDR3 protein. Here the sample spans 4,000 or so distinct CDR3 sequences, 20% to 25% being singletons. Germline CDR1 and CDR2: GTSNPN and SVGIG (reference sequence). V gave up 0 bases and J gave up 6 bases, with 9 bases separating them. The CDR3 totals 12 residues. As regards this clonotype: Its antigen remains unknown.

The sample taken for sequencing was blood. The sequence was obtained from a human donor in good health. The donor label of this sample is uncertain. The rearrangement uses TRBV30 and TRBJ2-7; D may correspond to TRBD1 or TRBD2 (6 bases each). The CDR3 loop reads CAWSVWGAEQYF. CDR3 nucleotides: TGTGCCTGGAGTGTCTGGGGGGCCGAGCAGTACTTC. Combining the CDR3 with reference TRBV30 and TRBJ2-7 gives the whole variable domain SQTIHQWPATLVQPVGSPLSLECTVEGTSNPNLYWYRQAAGRGLQLLFYSVGIGQISSEVPQNLSASRPQDRQFILSSKKLLLSDSGFYLCAWSVWGAEQYFGPGTRLTVT.